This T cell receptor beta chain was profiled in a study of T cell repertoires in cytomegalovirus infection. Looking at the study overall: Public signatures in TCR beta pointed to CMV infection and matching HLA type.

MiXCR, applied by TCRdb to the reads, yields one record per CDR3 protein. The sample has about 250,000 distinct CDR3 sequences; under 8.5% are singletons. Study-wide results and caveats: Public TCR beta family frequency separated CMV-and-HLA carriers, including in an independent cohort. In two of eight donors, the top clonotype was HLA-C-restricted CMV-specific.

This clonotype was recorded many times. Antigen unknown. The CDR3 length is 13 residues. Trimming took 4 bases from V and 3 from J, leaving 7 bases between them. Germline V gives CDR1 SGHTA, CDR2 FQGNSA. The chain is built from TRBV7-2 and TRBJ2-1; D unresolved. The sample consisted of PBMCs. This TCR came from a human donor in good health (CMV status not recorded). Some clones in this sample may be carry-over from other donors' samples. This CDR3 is CASSWNVYNEQFF. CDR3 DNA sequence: TGTGCCAGCAGCTGGAACGTCTACAATGAGCAGTTCTTC.